This T cell receptor beta chain comes out of a study of T cell repertoires in cytomegalovirus infection. With 5 bases clipped from V and 8 bases from J, the junction kept 13 bases outside the gene matches. This CDR3 has 15 amino acids. Per germline, CDR1 SGHTA and CDR2 FQGNSA. TCRdb re-called the reads through MiXCR, storing one row per CDR3 protein. The sample consists of some 450,000 distinct CDR3 sequences, approximately 32% of them appearing once. V is TRBV7-2 and J is TRBJ2-5, with 8 positions matching TRBD2. The sequence came from a human donor in good health (CMV status not recorded). Some clones in this sample may be carry-over from other donors' samples. The sample taken for sequencing was PBMCs. CDR3 nucleotide sequence: TGTGCCAGCAGCGTAAGCGGGGGATCCGGAAATACCCAGTACTTC. As protein: CASSVSGGSGNTQYF. The entire variable domain, with the rest obtained from reference TRBV7-2 and TRBJ2-5, is as follows: GAGVSQSPSNKVTEKGKDVELRCDPISGHTALYWYRQSLGQGLEFLIYFQGNSAPDKSGLPSDRFSAERTGGSVSTLTIQRTQQEDSAVYLCASSVSGGSGNTQYFGPGTRLLVL.